This TCR beta chain was observed in a study of T cell repertoires in cytomegalovirus infection. Study-level information: Public TCR beta signatures indicated both CMV infection and matching HLA type.

CDR3 length: 14 residues. V dropped 3 bases and J dropped 3 bases, with 11 bases sitting between them. Germline V gene sequence: CDR1 LNHDA, CDR2 SQIVND (reference sequence). TCRdb analysed the reads with MiXCR anew, one entry per CDR3 protein. The sample includes around 900,000 distinct CDR3 sequences, around 32% seen only once; the top ten take 10% to 15%. Notes on the study in general: Public TCR beta family frequency separated CMV-and-HLA carriers, including in an independent cohort. HLA-C-restricted CMV clonotypes gave the most frequent clonotype in two of eight donors.

Of note for this clonotype: The antigen is unknown.

Sample: cultured CD8+ T cells from PBMCs, taken from culture after CMV antigen stimulation. The origin of this receptor is a human donor in good health (CMV status not recorded). Some clones in this sample may be carry-over from other donors' samples. The chain couples TRBV19 to TRBJ1-2; D is unresolved. DNA of the CDR3: TGTGCCAGTAGTATCTTACGCCCCCACTATGGCTACACCTTC. It specifies CASSILRPHYGYTF.